This T cell receptor (beta chain) was identified in a study of control samples from healthy donors and cancer patients. The CDR3 has 18 residues. J gave up 6 bases and V 5 bases, and 16 bases lay outside the gene matches. Germline lookup yields CDR1 PRHDT and CDR2 FYEKMQ (reference sequence). Clones were sequenced by immunoSEQ multiplex PCR, and TCRdb holds only the in-frame ones, with some missing. The sample yields about 180,000 clones, around 92% seen once. This clonotype originated in a woman in her thirties or forties in good health. Sequenced sample: blood. This chain joins TRBV13 and TRBJ2-3, with TRBD1 matching over 11 bases. CDR3 in DNA: TGTGCCAGCAGCGGGCCCTTTTCAGGGACAGGGGGGTCTGATACGCAGTATTTT. Amino acids: CASSGPFSGTGGSDTQYF.